This T cell receptor (beta chain) was identified during a study of neurological immune-mediated disorders (dated by TCRdb to between 2017 and 2020). Broadly, across the study: Among the roughly 34 multiple sclerosis patients, relapsing-remitting MS was present in some 30 and secondary progressive MS was present in 3. Of the roughly 71 subjects in the cohort, about 15 were HAM/TSP patients, some 34 were multiple sclerosis patients, and some 20 were healthy controls. Longitudinal HAM/TSP and healthy donors had 3 time-points each (3-40 month intervals). The roughly 100 TCR-beta libraries included longitudinal samples, technical triplicates and paired sorted CD4+ and CD8+ T-cell subsets alongside PBMC samples. Using UMI-based sequencing, the study compared peripheral blood TCR-beta repertoires from patients with HTLV-I-associated myelopathy (HAM/TSP), patients with multiple sclerosis, and healthy controls.

Ten or more counts support this clonotype. Its specific antigen is unknown. The input lacks base qualities; no much larger clone sits a single base away. The paper as a whole reports these results and caveats: No association of the MS cluster with clinical or MRI features was observed, and the need for larger cohorts was stated by the authors. No identical CDR3 amino acid sequences were shared among expanded clones across subjects, suggesting private TCR-beta repertoires in all groups. Phylogenetic analysis grouped repertoires from 18 of 34 MS patients into a cluster of related CDR3 sequences, suggesting a possible repertoire-level signature. TCR clonal expansion was highest in HAM/TSP patients and lowest in MS patients, with MS patients falling below even healthy controls.

The time point label on this specimen signifies: longitudinal time-point 3. Libraries from unsorted PBMCs were made from 2 million PBMCs kept in RNAlater at -80 degrees C until RNA extraction. Multiple sclerosis patients were enrolled in a US clinical protocol evaluating disease progression by magnetic resonance imaging. PBMCs were separated from peripheral blood using Ficoll-Hypaque density gradient centrifugation and then cryopreserved in liquid nitrogen. To synthesize cDNA, template-switch 5'RACE was performed with a primer carrying a 10-nucleotide random unique molecular identifier so that each TCR transcript was tagged. Each sequencing run produced over 160 million TCR-beta sequences covering 15-18 subjects. The RNeasy kit was used for extraction of total RNA. TCR-beta VDJ regions were amplified with primers for the TCR constant region and the 5'RACE anchor, using the KAPA Real-time Library Amplification kit. Sample indexes and Illumina adaptors were added in a first PCR, and a second PCR then increased library yield. After purification with Ampure beads, the TCR product of roughly 650 bp was size-selected on a 2% E-gel SizeSelection system. Before pooling, library quality was assessed on a Bioanalyzer, concentration was determined with Qubit, and library quantification was performed with the Kapa Library Quantification kit. Paired-end 2 x 150 bp sequencing of the libraries was performed on an Illumina HiSeq 2500. To increase sequence diversity, roughly 25-31% phiX was spiked into each library pool. The authors processed their data as follows. The quality-filtered reads were processed with the UMI-based MiGEC pipeline, whose error correction step removed more than 85% of the raw TCR sequences. VDJ genes were aligned to IMGT germline references, and each clonotype was defined by a unique CDR3 amino acid sequence together with V-J genes. VDJtools evaluated clonal expansion, Shannon diversity and CDR3 relatedness (CalcPairwiseDistances, ClusterSamples); CLCbio workbench built phylogenetic trees. A clone was classed as expanded if it had 8 or more unique UMIs, a cutoff based on coefficient-of-variation modelling across technical triplicates. Using fastp trimming at Q25 and MiXCR clonotype assembly, TCRdb reanalyzed the public sequencing data and kept in-frame beta chains. Merged by CDR3 protein, the rows form single entries marked with the most common genes and DNA. Clone size and V and J calls follow TCRdb, not the original study. For this sample the table gives about 84,000 distinct CDR3 sequences, of which around 4% were detected only once. 4.5% to 6% of the sample belongs to the ten largest clones.

Sequences were obtained from PBMCs. The sequence derives from a woman aged 55-69 years with multiple sclerosis.

The CDR3 in this case is CASSQMAGDSAEQYF. The nucleotide sequence reads TGCGCCAGCAGCCAGATGGCAGGGGATTCGGCCGAGCAGTACTTC. Recombination joined TRBV5-1 with TRBJ2-7; the D gene is perhaps TRBD1, from 6 matching bases. A distance of 20 bases separates the germline ends of V and J, which lose 4 bases and 6 bases respectively. Sequences SGHRS (CDR1) and YFSETQ (CDR2) are obtained from the germline V gene. Taken from cysteine to phenylalanine, the CDR3 has 15 residues. The DNA shown is the 45-base CDR3, in frame from base 1.